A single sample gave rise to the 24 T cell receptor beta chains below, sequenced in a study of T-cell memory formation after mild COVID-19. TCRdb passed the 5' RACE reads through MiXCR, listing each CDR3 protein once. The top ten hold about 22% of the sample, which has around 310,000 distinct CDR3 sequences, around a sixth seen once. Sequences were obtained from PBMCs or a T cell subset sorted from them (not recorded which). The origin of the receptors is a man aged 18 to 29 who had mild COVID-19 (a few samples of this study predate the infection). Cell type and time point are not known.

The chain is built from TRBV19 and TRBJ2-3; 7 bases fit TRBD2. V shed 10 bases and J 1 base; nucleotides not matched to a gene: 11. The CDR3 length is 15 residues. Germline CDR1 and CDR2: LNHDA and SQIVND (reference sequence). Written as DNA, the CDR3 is TGTGCCACCCAGCGGGGCCCGGTCGGCACAGATACGCAGTATTTT. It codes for CATQRGPVGTDTQYF.

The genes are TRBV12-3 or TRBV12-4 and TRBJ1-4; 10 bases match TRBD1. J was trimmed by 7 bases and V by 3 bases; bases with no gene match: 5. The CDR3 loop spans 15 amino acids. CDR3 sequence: CASSFARTGGEKLFF. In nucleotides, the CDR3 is TGTGCCAGCAGTTTCGCCCGGACAGGGGGTGAAAAACTGTTTTTT.

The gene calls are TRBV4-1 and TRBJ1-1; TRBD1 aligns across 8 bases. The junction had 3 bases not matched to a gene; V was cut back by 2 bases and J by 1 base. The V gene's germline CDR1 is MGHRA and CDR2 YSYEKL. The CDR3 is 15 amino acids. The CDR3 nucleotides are TGCGCCAGCAGCCAAAGGGGGACAGGGAACACTGAAGCTTTCTTT. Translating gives CASSQRGTGNTEAFF.

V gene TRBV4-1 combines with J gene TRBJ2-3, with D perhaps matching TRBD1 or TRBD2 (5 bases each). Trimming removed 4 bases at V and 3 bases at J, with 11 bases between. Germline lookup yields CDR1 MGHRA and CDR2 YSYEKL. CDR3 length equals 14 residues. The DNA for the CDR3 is TGCGCCAGCAGCCTTCCGGGGCCGACAGATACGCAGTATTTT. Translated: CASSLPGPTDTQYF.

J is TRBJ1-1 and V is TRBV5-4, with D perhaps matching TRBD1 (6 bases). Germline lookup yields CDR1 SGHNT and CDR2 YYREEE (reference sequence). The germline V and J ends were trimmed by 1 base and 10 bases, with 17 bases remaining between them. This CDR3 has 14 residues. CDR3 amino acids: CASSLNGGGQGAFF. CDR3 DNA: TGTGCCAGCAGCTTGAACGGAGGGGGTCAAGGAGCTTTCTTT.

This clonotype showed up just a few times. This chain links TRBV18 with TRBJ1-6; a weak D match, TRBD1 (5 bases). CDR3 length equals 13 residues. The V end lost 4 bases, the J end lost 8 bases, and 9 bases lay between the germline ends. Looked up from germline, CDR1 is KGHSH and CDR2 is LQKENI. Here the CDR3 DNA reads TGTGCCAGCTCACGAGGGGAGGATTCACCCCTCCACTTT. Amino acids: CASSRGEDSPLHF.

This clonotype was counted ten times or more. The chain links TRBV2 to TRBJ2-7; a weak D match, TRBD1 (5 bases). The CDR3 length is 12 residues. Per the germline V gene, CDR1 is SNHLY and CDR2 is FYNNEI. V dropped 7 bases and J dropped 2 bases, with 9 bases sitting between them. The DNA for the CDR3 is TGTGCCAGCAATTTAGGGGCCTACGAGCAGTACTTC. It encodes CASNLGAYEQYF.

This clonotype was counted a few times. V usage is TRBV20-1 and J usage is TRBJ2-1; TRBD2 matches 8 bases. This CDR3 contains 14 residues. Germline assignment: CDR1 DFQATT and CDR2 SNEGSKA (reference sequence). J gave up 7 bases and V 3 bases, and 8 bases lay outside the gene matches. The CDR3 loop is CSASSAGGLNEQFF. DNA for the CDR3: TGCAGTGCTAGTTCTGCGGGGGGCCTAAATGAGCAGTTCTTC.

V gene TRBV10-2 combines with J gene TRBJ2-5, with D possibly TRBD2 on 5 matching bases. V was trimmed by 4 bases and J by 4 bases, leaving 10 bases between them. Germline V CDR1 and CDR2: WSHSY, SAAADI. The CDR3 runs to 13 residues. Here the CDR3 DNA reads TGCGCCAGCAGTGGGTGGCTAGCAGAGACCCAGTACTTC. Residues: CASSGWLAETQYF.

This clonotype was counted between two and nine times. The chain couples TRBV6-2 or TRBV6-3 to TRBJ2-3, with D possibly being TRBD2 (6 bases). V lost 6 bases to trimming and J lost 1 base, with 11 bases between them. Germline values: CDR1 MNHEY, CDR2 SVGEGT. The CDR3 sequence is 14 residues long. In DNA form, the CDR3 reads TGTGCCAGCAGAGGACTACCGGGCACAGATACGCAGTATTTT. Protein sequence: CASRGLPGTDTQYF.

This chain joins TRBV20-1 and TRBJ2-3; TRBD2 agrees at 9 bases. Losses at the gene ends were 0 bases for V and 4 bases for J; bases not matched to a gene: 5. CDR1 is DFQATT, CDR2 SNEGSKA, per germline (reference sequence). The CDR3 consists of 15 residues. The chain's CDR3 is CSARDRTSVPDTQYF. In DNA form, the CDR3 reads TGCAGTGCTAGAGATAGGACTAGCGTTCCAGATACGCAGTATTTT.

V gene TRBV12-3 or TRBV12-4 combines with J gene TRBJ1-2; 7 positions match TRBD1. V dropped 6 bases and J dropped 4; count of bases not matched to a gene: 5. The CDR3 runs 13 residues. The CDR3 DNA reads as TGTGCCAGCAGCCCGACAGGGAGCTATGGCTACACCTTC. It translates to CASSPTGSYGYTF.

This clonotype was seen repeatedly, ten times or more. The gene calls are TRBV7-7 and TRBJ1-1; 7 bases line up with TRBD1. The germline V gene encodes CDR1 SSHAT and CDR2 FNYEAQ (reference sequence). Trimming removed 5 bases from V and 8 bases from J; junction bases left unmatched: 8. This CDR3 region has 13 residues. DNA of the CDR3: TGTGCCAGCAGCACCTCGACAGGGACCGAAGCTTTCTTT. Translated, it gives CASSTSTGTEAFF.

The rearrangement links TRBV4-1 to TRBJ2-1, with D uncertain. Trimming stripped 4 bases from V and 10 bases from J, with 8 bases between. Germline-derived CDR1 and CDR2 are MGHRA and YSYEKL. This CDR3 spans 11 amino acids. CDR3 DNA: TGCGCCAGCAGCCGGTCATTCGAGCAGTTCTTC. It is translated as CASSRSFEQFF.

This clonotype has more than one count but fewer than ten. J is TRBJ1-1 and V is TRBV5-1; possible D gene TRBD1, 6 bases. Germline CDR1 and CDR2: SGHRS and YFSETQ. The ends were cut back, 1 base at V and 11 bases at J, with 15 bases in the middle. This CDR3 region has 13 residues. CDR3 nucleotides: TGCGCCAGCAGCTTGACAGGGAAGGAAAGCGCTTTCTTT. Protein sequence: CASSLTGKESAFF. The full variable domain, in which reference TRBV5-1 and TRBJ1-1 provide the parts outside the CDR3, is KAGVTQTPRYLIKTRGQQVTLSCSPISGHRSVSWYQQTPGQGLQFLFEYFSETQRNKGNFPGRFSGRQFSNSRSEMNVSTLELGDSALYLCASSLTGKESAFFGQGTRLTVV.

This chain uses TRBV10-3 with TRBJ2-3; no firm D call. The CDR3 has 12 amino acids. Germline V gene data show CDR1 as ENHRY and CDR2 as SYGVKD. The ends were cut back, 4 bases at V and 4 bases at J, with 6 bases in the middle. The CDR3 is CAISAVADTQYF. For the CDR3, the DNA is TGTGCCATCAGTGCGGTGGCAGATACGCAGTATTTT.

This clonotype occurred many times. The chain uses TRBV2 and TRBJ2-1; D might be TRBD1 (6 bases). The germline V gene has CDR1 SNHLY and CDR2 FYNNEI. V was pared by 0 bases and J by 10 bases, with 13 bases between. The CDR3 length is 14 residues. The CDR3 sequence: CASSEADRPYEQFF. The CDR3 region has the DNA TGTGCCAGCAGTGAAGCCGACAGGCCATACGAGCAGTTCTTC.

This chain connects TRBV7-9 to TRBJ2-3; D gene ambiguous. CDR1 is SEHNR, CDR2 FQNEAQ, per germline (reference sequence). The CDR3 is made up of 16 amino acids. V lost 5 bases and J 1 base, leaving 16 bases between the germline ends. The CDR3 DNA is TGTGCCAGCAGCCACAGCAAGGGTAGGGGCACAGATACGCAGTATTTT. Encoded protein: CASSHSKGRGTDTQYF.

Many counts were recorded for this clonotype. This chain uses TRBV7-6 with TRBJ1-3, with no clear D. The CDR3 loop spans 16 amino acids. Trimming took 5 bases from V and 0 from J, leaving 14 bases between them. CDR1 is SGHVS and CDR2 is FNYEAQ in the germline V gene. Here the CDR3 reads CASSQVGFDSGNTIYF. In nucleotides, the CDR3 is TGTGCCAGCAGCCAAGTGGGCTTCGACTCTGGAAACACCATATATTTT.

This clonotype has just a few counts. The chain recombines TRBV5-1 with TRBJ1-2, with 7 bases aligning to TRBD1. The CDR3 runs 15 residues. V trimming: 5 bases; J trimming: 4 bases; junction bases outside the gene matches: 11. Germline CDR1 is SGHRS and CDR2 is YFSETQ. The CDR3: CASRGDSLFIYGYTF. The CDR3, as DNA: TGCGCCAGCAGAGGGGACAGCTTATTCATCTATGGCTACACCTTC.

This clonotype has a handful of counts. The CDR3 DNA follows: TGCGCCAGCAGCCTTGGCTGGGGTAGCGGGGTCTACAATGAGCAGTTCTTC. Its translation is CASSLGWGSGVYNEQFF. The chain combines TRBV4-1 with TRBJ2-1; TRBD2 agrees at 8 bases. CDR1 is MGHRA and CDR2 is YSYEKL in the germline V gene. CDR3 length equals 17 residues. Trimming removed 4 bases from V and 3 bases from J; junction bases left unmatched: 11.

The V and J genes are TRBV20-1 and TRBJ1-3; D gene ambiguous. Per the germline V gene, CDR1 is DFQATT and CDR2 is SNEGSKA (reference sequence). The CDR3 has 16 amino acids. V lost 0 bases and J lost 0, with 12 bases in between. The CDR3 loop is CSARDDFRASGNTIYF. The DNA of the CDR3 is TGCAGTGCTAGAGATGACTTTAGGGCCTCTGGAAACACCATATATTTT.

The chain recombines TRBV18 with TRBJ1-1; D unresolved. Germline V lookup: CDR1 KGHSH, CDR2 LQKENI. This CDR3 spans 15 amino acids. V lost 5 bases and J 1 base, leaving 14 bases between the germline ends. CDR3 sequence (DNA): TGTGCCAGCTCAACCGGGTCGGGTCAGAACACTGAAGCTTTCTTT. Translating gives CASSTGSGQNTEAFF.

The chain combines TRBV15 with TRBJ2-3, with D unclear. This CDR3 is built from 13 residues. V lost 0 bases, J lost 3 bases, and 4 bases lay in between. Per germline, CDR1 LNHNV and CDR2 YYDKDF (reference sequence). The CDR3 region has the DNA TGTGCCACCAGCAGAGACCCGACAGATACGCAGTATTTT. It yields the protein CATSRDPTDTQYF.